Presented here are 17 T cell receptor beta chains from one specimen sequenced in a study of OX40 agonist ivuxolimab in advanced cancers. Only in-frame clones appear in the TCRdb table, and some are missing; sequencing was by immunoSEQ multiplex PCR. The repertoire includes 71,000 or so clones, around 86% of them detected once, and around 1% sits in the top ten. This material consisted of CD4+ or CD8+ T cells sorted from blood, taken in a trial of the OX40 agonist ivuxolimab. These receptors were obtained from an adult with an advanced solid tumor such as melanoma, head and neck, liver or kidney cancer.

The gene calls are TRBV7-8 and TRBJ1-1, with no clear D. There are 15 residues in the CDR3. Germline CDR1 and CDR2: SGHVS and FQNEAQ. V lost 0 bases to trimming and J lost 3 bases, with 11 bases between them. The CDR3 DNA follows: TGTGCCAGCAGCTTAGCGCCCCGAGGGTACACTGAAGCTTTCTTT. Amino acids: CASSLAPRGYTEAFF. Using reference TRBV7-8 and TRBJ1-1 for the parts outside the CDR3, the full variable domain is GAGVSQSPRYKVAKRGQDVALRCDPISGHVSLFWYQQALGQGPEFLTYFQNEAQLDKSGLPSDRFFAERPEGSVSTLKIQRTQQEDSAVYLCASSLAPRGYTEAFFGQGTRLTVV.

This chain links TRBV5-1 with TRBJ1-1; 7 nucleotides match TRBD1. V lost 2 bases, J lost 3 bases, and 7 bases stayed unmatched. This CDR3 has 15 amino acids. Germline values: CDR1 SGHRS, CDR2 YFSETQ. CDR3 coding DNA: TGCGCCAGCAGCTTAAGACAGGGATACTACACTGAAGCTTTCTTT. Protein: CASSLRQGYYTEAFF.

The CDR3 DNA reads as TGCGCCAGCAGCTTGGGGTCGGGGGTGACTGAAGCTTTCTTT. Its translation is CASSLGSGVTEAFF. This sequence joins TRBV5-1 and TRBJ1-1; weak D call: TRBD1 (5 bases). CDR1 SGHRS and CDR2 YFSETQ come from the germline V gene. The CDR3 is 14 residues long. V was clipped by 0 bases and J by 5 bases, with 11 bases between them.

The chain is built from TRBV7-9 and TRBJ2-2; D not certain. V shed 2 bases and J shed 3 bases, with 7 bases lying between them. The germline CDR1 and CDR2 sequences are SEHNR and FQNEAQ (reference sequence). The CDR3 sequence is 14 residues long. CDR3 protein: CASSLLGHTGELFF. In DNA form, the CDR3 reads TGTGCCAGCAGCTTACTAGGACACACCGGGGAGCTGTTTTTT.

The chain uses TRBV28 and TRBJ1-5; no clear D. The CDR3 contains 16 residues. Germline V CDR1 and CDR2: MDHEN, SYDVKM. Trimming removed 3 bases at V and 1 base at J, with 13 bases between. CDR3 sequence reads: CASSLGRLGSNQPQHF. In DNA form, the CDR3 reads TGTGCCAGCAGTTTGGGGAGACTTGGGAGCAATCAGCCCCAGCATTTT.

J is TRBJ2-3 and V is TRBV18; 10 bases map to TRBD2. CDR3 length equals 16 residues. CDR1 is KGHSH and CDR2 is LQKENI in the germline V gene. Trimming removed 2 bases from V and 4 bases from J; junction bases left unmatched: 6. CDR3 nucleotides: TGTGCCAGCTCACCAAGTGGGACTAGCGCCCCAGATACGCAGTATTTT. Its protein is CASSPSGTSAPDTQYF.

CDR3 residues: CASSLLFREYQPQHF. The CDR3 DNA follows: TGCGCCAGCAGTCTTCTTTTCAGGGAGTACCAGCCCCAGCATTTT. The chain is built from TRBV23-1 and TRBJ1-5; a weak D match, TRBD1 (5 bases). TRBV23-1 is reported as an ORF; its role is uncertain. The ends were cut back, 4 bases at V and 7 bases at J, with 17 bases in the middle. The CDR3 is 15 residues long.

The CDR3 region is CASSLRDANTEAFF. DNA for the CDR3: TGTGCCAGCAGCTTACGAGATGCGAACACTGAAGCTTTCTTT. The chain is built from TRBV7-9 and TRBJ1-1; no clear D. Per germline, CDR1 SEHNR and CDR2 FQNEAQ (reference sequence). With 2 bases removed from V and 1 base from J, the gap between germline ends came to 8 bases. The length of the CDR3 is 14 residues. Filled out from reference TRBV7-9 and TRBJ1-1, the complete variable domain reads DTGVSQNPRHKITKRGQNVTFRCDPISEHNRLYWYRQTLGQGPEFLTYFQNEAQLEKSRLLSDRFSAERPKGSFSTLEIQRTEQGDSAMYLCASSLRDANTEAFFGQGTRLTVV.

The chain is built from TRBV18 and TRBJ2-7; no clear D. CDR3 size: 10 residues. The ends were cut back, 6 bases at V and 6 bases at J, with 6 bases in the middle. CDR1 and CDR2 from the germline V gene are KGHSH and LQKENI. In DNA form, the CDR3 reads TGTGCCAGCTCTGGGTCCGAGCAGTACTTC. Its translation: CASSGSEQYF.

This rearrangement joins TRBV5-1 to TRBJ2-3; D gene uncertain. The germline gives CDR1 SGHRS, CDR2 YFSETQ. V lost 1 base, J lost 5 bases, and 8 bases lay in between. The CDR3 is made up of 13 amino acids. CDR3 nucleotide sequence: TGCGCCAGCAGCTTGAGGATCGAAGATACGCAGTATTTT. This gives the protein CASSLRIEDTQYF.

This clone was detected only once. V and J are TRBV7-9 and TRBJ2-1; 9 positions match TRBD2. This CDR3 contains 15 residues. Germline trimming cut 1 base from V and 10 bases from J; bases unmatched to any gene: 8. Germline V gene data show CDR1 as SEHNR and CDR2 as FQNEAQ (reference sequence). CDR3 sequence reads: CASSLGGSGREEQFF. The CDR3, as DNA: TGTGCCAGCAGCTTAGGGGGTAGCGGGAGAGAGGAGCAGTTCTTC. Full variable domain (outside the CDR3, taken from reference TRBV7-9 and TRBJ2-1): DTGVSQNPRHKITKRGQNVTFRCDPISEHNRLYWYRQTLGQGPEFLTYFQNEAQLEKSRLLSDRFSAERPKGSFSTLEIQRTEQGDSAMYLCASSLGGSGREEQFFGPGTRLTVL.

A few counts support this clone. This chain joins TRBV5-6 and TRBJ2-2; D might be TRBD2 (5 bases). CDR3 length: 15 amino acids. Deletions cut 2 bases from V and 3 bases from J, with 11 bases between. CDR1 is SGHDT, CDR2 YYEEEE, per germline. This chain's CDR3 is CASSLGDYDTGELFF. The CDR3 DNA is TGTGCCAGCAGCTTAGGTGACTACGACACCGGGGAGCTGTTTTTT.

This sequence joins TRBV6-1 and TRBJ2-6; D may be TRBD2 (7 bases). The CDR3 runs to 18 residues. CDR1 and CDR2 (germline): MNHNS, SASEGT. The V end lost 2 bases, the J end lost 4 bases, and 18 bases lay between the germline ends. The CDR3 bases are TGTGCCAGCAGTGAAAAGGGGGGGCGGAGGTTAGGGGCCAACGTCCTGACTTTC. Residues: CASSEKGGRRLGANVLTF.

DNA of the CDR3: TGTGCCAGCAGCGTAAATAATAATGAAAAACTGTTTTTT. Amino acids: CASSVNNNEKLFF. The chain recombines TRBV9 with TRBJ1-4; the D is unclear. The CDR3 loop spans 13 amino acids. V lost 1 base and J 4 bases, leaving 5 bases between the germline ends. CDR1 is SGDLS, CDR2 YYNGEE, per germline.

The rearrangement links TRBV28 to TRBJ1-1; a weak D match, TRBD1 (6 bases). Between the trimmed V and J ends, which lost 6 bases and 4 bases, there was a span of 9 bases. The CDR3 is made up of 12 amino acids. The germline V gene encodes CDR1 MDHEN and CDR2 SYDVKM. Here the CDR3 reads CASSYRATEAFF. The CDR3 coding sequence is TGTGCCAGCAGCTACAGGGCCACTGAAGCTTTCTTT.

The rearrangement joins TRBV10-3 to TRBJ2-2; D remains ambiguous. V shed 6 bases and J shed 4 bases, with 12 bases lying between them. The CDR3 is 14 residues long. Germline lookup yields CDR1 ENHRY and CDR2 SYGVKD. This CDR3 reads CAIRVMQSTGELFF. The CDR3 DNA is TGTGCCATCAGAGTGATGCAGAGCACCGGGGAGCTGTTTTTT.

The rearrangement uses TRBV4-1 and TRBJ1-4, with TRBD1 as a possible D gene (5 bases). The CDR3 loop spans 15 amino acids. The V end was cut by 5 bases, the J end by 3 bases, with 13 bases between. CDR1 is MGHRA, CDR2 YSYEKL, per germline. This chain's CDR3 is CASSYPGRANEKLFF. The CDR3 DNA reads as TGCGCCAGCAGCTACCCGGGACGGGCTAATGAAAAACTGTTTTTT.